This section outlines one T cell receptor (beta chain) sequence together with its context. Methods used by the authors: Nucleated cell number was recorded as an estimate derived from reference gene primer amplification. Produced via immunoSEQ multiplex PCR; TCRdb's table is partial and in-frame only. That table gives V, J and clone size, and the DNA gave D and trimming. The sample includes 130,000 or so clones, approximately 90% seen only once; the top ten take more than 15%. The record originates from a study of blood T cell repertoires in COVID-19. The CDR3 length is 14 residues. The germline V and J ends were trimmed by 3 bases and 0 bases, with 9 bases remaining between them. CDR1 and CDR2 from the germline V gene are MDHEN and SYDVKM.

The specimen was peripheral blood. The clonotype comes from a man aged 50-59 years with active or convalescent COVID-19. V gene TRBV28 combines with J gene TRBJ2-7, with a tentative D call TRBD1 (6 bases). The CDR3 here is CASSFSDSSYEQYF. DNA for the CDR3: TGTGCCAGCAGTTTCTCGGACAGCTCCTACGAGCAGTACTTC.